A single sample gave rise to the 32 T cell receptor beta chains below, sequenced in a study of OX40 agonist ivuxolimab in advanced cancers. Profiling relied on immunoSEQ multiplex PCR, and the TCRdb table lists in-frame clones only, not all of them. The data hold tens of thousands of clones, with roughly 84% observed a single time. Sample: CD4+ or CD8+ T cells sorted from blood, taken in a trial of the OX40 agonist ivuxolimab. The receptor set was obtained from an adult with an advanced solid tumor such as melanoma, head and neck, liver or kidney cancer.

This rearrangement joins TRBV7-9 to TRBJ2-1; D not resolved. This CDR3 is 13 amino acids long. Germline loops: CDR1 SEHNR, CDR2 FQNEAQ (reference sequence). The V gene lost 2 bases and the J gene lost 6 bases, with 8 bases spanning the gap. CDR3 sequence: CASSLSHSNEQFF. In DNA form, the CDR3 reads TGTGCCAGCAGCTTATCGCACTCCAATGAGCAGTTCTTC.

The chain is built from TRBV19 and TRBJ1-5, with a weak D call TRBD1 (5 bases). The V gene lost 6 bases and the J gene lost 7 bases, with 16 bases spanning the gap. CDR1 and CDR2 from the germline V gene are LNHDA and SQIVND (reference sequence). This CDR3 contains 14 residues. CDR3 nucleotides: TGTGCCAGTAGGGCCTGGGGGGAAGGGCAGCCCCAGCATTTT. It encodes CASRAWGEGQPQHF. The full variable domain, with the rest looked up from reference TRBV19 and TRBJ1-5, is DGGITQSPKYLFRKEGQNVTLSCEQNLNHDAMYWYRQDPGQGLRLIYYSQIVNDFQKGDIAEGYSVSREKKESFPLTVTSAQKNPTAFYLCASRAWGEGQPQHFGDGTRLSIL.

The genes are TRBV28 and TRBJ1-2; possible D gene TRBD1, 6 bases. CDR1 and CDR2 from the germline V gene are MDHEN and SYDVKM. The CDR3 consists of 14 residues. Trimming left V 5 bases short and J 1 base short, with 11 bases between. CDR3 sequence: CASSTGGSNYGYTF. CDR3 DNA sequence: TGTGCCAGCAGTACGGGGGGCAGTAACTATGGCTACACCTTC.

The V and J genes are TRBV7-9 and TRBJ2-7, with 8 positions matching TRBD1. The V and J ends lost 5 bases and 4 bases, in that order; junction bases with no gene match: 4. This CDR3 has 13 amino acids. Germline loops: CDR1 SEHNR, CDR2 FQNEAQ (reference sequence). CDR3 region: CASSQRQGYEQYF. CDR3 sequence (DNA): TGTGCCAGCAGCCAGAGACAGGGGTACGAGCAGTACTTC.

This clone was seen once. DNA of the CDR3: TGTGCCAGTAGTACCGGGACTAGCGTGATTTCAGATACGCAGTATTTT. Its protein is CASSTGTSVISDTQYF. The chain recombines TRBV19 with TRBJ2-3; the match to TRBD2 covers 10 bases. Germline CDR1 is LNHDA and CDR2 is SQIVND (reference sequence). Losses at the gene ends were 4 bases for V and 4 bases for J; bases not matched to a gene: 8. The CDR3 totals 16 residues.

The chain joins TRBV20-1 to TRBJ2-7, with 8 bases aligning to TRBD2. CDR1 is DFQATT and CDR2 is SNEGSKA in the germline V gene (reference sequence). The CDR3 has 11 amino acids. V lost 6 bases to trimming and J lost 10 bases; unmatched junction nucleotides: 8. The CDR3 sequence is CSATGTSPQYF. As DNA, the CDR3 is TGCAGTGCCACCGGGACTAGTCCTCAGTACTTC.

The chain joins TRBV5-1 to TRBJ2-1; 13 bases are shared with TRBD2. Germline V gives CDR1 SGHRS, CDR2 YFSETQ. V shed 6 bases and J 6 bases; nucleotides not matched to a gene: 9. The CDR3 loop spans 16 amino acids. The CDR3 reads CASKLAGGGLGNEQFF. CDR3 sequence (DNA): TGCGCCAGCAAACTAGCGGGAGGGGGCCTCGGCAATGAGCAGTTCTTC.

The rearrangement uses TRBV6-6 and TRBJ2-5; D unclear. The V and J ends lost 7 bases and 1 base respectively, with 13 bases between them. Germline values: CDR1 MNHNY, CDR2 SVGAGI (reference sequence). The CDR3 is 14 amino acids. The DNA of the CDR3 is TGTGCCAGCACCCCCCGCGTAACCCAAGAGACCCAGTACTTC. Translation gives CASTPRVTQETQYF.

V usage is TRBV7-9 and J usage is TRBJ1-1; no clear D. The CDR3 totals 13 residues. The V and J ends lost 1 base and 5 bases respectively, with 8 bases between them. CDR1 and CDR2 (germline): SEHNR, FQNEAQ (reference sequence). The CDR3: CASSLGMRTEAFF. The CDR3 bases are TGTGCCAGCAGCTTAGGGATGCGTACTGAAGCTTTCTTT.

This rearrangement joins TRBV18 to TRBJ1-1, with a tentative D call TRBD1 (6 bases). CDR3 length: 14 residues. Trimming took 2 bases from V and 0 from J, leaving 7 bases between them. The germline V gene encodes CDR1 KGHSH and CDR2 LQKENI. Here the CDR3 DNA reads TGTGCCAGCTCACCAGACAGGCTGAACACTGAAGCTTTCTTT. Its protein product is CASSPDRLNTEAFF.

V usage is TRBV11-2 and J usage is TRBJ2-2; 7 bases agree with TRBD1. V was pared by 5 bases and J by 4 bases, with 13 bases of the junction left unmatched. Germline lookup yields CDR1 SGHAT and CDR2 FQNNGV. The CDR3 spans 17 residues. The CDR3 coding sequence is TGTGCCAGCAGCCGACAGGGCCCCACCCCCGGCACCGGGGAGCTGTTTTTT. This gives the protein CASSRQGPTPGTGELFF.

J is TRBJ2-3 and V is TRBV9; D is unresolved. V was shortened by 2 bases and J by 1 base, with 11 bases between the two germline ends. CDR1 is SGDLS and CDR2 is YYNGEE in the germline V gene. There are 15 residues in the CDR3. CDR3 loop: CASSVGSGGTDTQYF. CDR3 DNA sequence: TGTGCCAGCAGCGTCGGAAGTGGGGGCACAGATACGCAGTATTTT. Drawing the rest from reference TRBV9 and TRBJ2-3, the complete variable domain is DSGVTQTPKHLITATGQRVTLRCSPRSGDLSVYWYQQSLDQGLQFLIQYYNGEERAKGNILERFSAQQFPDLHSELNLSSLELGDSALYFCASSVGSGGTDTQYFGPGTRLTVL.

The rearrangement uses TRBV2 and TRBJ1-6, with 7 bases matching TRBD1. The CDR3 spans 20 residues. The ends lost 2 bases at V and 8 bases at J; junction bases unmatched: 21. Per the germline V gene, CDR1 is SNHLY and CDR2 is FYNNEI. This chain's CDR3 is CASSERRRGLGRGRHSPLHF. The CDR3 DNA follows: TGTGCCAGCAGTGAACGTCGGAGGGGGCTTGGGCGGGGAAGGCATTCACCCCTCCACTTT. Using reference TRBV2 and TRBJ1-6 for the parts outside the CDR3, the full variable domain is EPEVTQTPSHQVTQMGQEVILRCVPISNHLYFYWYRQILGQKVEFLVSFYNNEISEKSEIFDDQFSVERPDGSNFTLKIRSTKLEDSAMYFCASSERRRGLGRGRHSPLHFGNGTRLTVT.

The chain links TRBV10-3 to TRBJ2-3; D ambiguous. CDR3 length equals 13 residues. Germline V lookup: CDR1 ENHRY, CDR2 SYGVKD. The V end lost 6 bases, the J end lost 3 bases, and 10 bases lay between the germline ends. The chain's CDR3 is CAISAFETDTQYF. Written as DNA, the CDR3 is TGTGCCATCAGCGCGTTCGAGACAGATACGCAGTATTTT.

The V and J genes are TRBV28 and TRBJ1-1; D is unresolved. Germline CDR1 MDHEN, CDR2 SYDVKM. The CDR3 runs 12 residues. V was shortened by 2 bases and J by 8 bases, with 9 bases between the two germline ends. CDR3 nucleotides: TGTGCCAGCAGTTTAATAGGCAGAGAAGCTTTCTTT. Its protein product is CASSLIGREAFF.

The rearrangement joins TRBV5-1 to TRBJ2-3, with D possibly matching TRBD2 (6 bases). CDR1 is SGHRS, CDR2 YFSETQ, per germline. The CDR3 is 17 amino acids. Trimming pared 4 bases from V and 2 bases from J, leaving 20 bases between. Written as DNA, the CDR3 is TGCGCCAGCAGCCTGGAGGGCGTTAGCAGTTTCACAGATACGCAGTATTTT. It is translated as CASSLEGVSSFTDTQYF.

The V call is TRBV18, the J call TRBJ2-3, with 11 positions matching TRBD2. CDR1 is KGHSH and CDR2 is LQKENI in the germline V gene. The CDR3 contains 18 residues. V shed 0 bases and J 6 bases; nucleotides not matched to a gene: 11. CDR3 DNA: TGTGCCAGCTCACCACCAACTCGCACTAGCGGGAGTAAGGATACGCAGTATTTT. As protein: CASSPPTRTSGSKDTQYF.

This rearrangement joins TRBV4-1 to TRBJ2-7; possible D gene TRBD1, 6 bases. The CDR3 covers 15 residues. V lost 4 bases and J 1 base, leaving 14 bases between the germline ends. Germline V gene lookup returns CDR1 MGHRA and CDR2 YSYEKL. CDR3: CASSRIQGTSYEQYF. The CDR3 region has the DNA TGCGCCAGCAGCCGAATACAGGGTACGTCCTACGAGCAGTACTTC.

CDR3 residues: CASSVSDRGLTDTQYF. As DNA, the CDR3 is TGTGCCAGCAGCGTATCGGACAGGGGCCTCACAGATACGCAGTATTTT. The V gene is TRBV9, the J gene TRBJ2-3, with 9 bases identical to TRBD1. The ends lost 1 base at V and 2 bases at J; junction bases unmatched: 5. The germline V gene has CDR1 SGDLS and CDR2 YYNGEE. There are 16 residues in the CDR3. Variable domain in full (rest from reference TRBV9 and TRBJ2-3): DSGVTQTPKHLITATGQRVTLRCSPRSGDLSVYWYQQSLDQGLQFLIQYYNGEERAKGNILERFSAQQFPDLHSELNLSSLELGDSALYFCASSVSDRGLTDTQYFGPGTRLTVL.

This chain uses TRBV29-1 with TRBJ2-7; 9 bases agree with TRBD1. The CDR3 loop spans 14 amino acids. CDR1 SQVTM and CDR2 ANQGSEA come from the germline V gene. J lost 4 bases, V lost 5 bases, and 9 bases had no gene match. CDR3 bases: TGCAGCGTTAAACTGGGGACAGGGTCATACGAGCAGTACTTC. Its protein is CSVKLGTGSYEQYF.

The rearrangement joins TRBV6-6 to TRBJ1-1; 7 bases align to TRBD1. V was pared by 8 bases and J by 3 bases, with 6 bases of the junction left unmatched. Germline-derived CDR1 and CDR2 are MNHNY and SVGAGI (reference sequence). The CDR3 spans 13 residues. The CDR3 DNA follows: TGTGCCAGCGCGTACAGGGGCTACACTGAAGCTTTCTTT. This encodes CASAYRGYTEAFF.

V usage is TRBV11-2 and J usage is TRBJ2-5; D call uncertain. V was shortened by 6 bases and J by 1 base, with 9 bases between the two germline ends. CDR1 is SGHAT, CDR2 FQNNGV, per germline. The CDR3 loop spans 13 amino acids. The CDR3 nucleotides are TGTGCCAGCAGTTGGGCCTTCCAAGAGACCCAGTACTTC. This codes for CASSWAFQETQYF.

This clone was seen once. This chain links TRBV5-8 with TRBJ1-1, with a weak D call TRBD1 (5 bases). The CDR3 totals 15 residues. V lost 2 bases to trimming and J lost 3 bases, with 14 bases between them. The germline V gene encodes CDR1 SGHTS and CDR2 YDEGEE. CDR3 bases: TGTGCCAGCAGCTTTGCAGGGAGGTTCGACACTGAAGCTTTCTTT. This sequence encodes CASSFAGRFDTEAFF.

The CDR3 region has the DNA TGTGCCAGCAGCCCTAGGACAGGGACCAATCAGCCCCAGCATTTT. It codes for CASSPRTGTNQPQHF. This rearrangement joins TRBV5-5 to TRBJ1-5; 8 bases map to TRBD1. V trimming: 4 bases; J trimming: 3 bases; junction bases outside the gene matches: 6. In germline, CDR1 is SGHKS, CDR2 YYEKEE (reference sequence). This CDR3 region has 15 residues.

This clone showed up just once. The chain is built from TRBV19 and TRBJ1-5; 7 bases agree with TRBD1. Germline V gene lookup returns CDR1 LNHDA and CDR2 SQIVND (reference sequence). V lost 6 bases and J lost 1; bases outside the gene matches: 6. This CDR3 has 15 residues. CDR3 region: CASSQGQSSNQPQHF. The DNA of the CDR3 is TGTGCCAGTAGCCAGGGACAGTCGAGCAATCAGCCCCAGCATTTT.

V is TRBV28 and J is TRBJ1-6; possibly TRBD1 for D (5 bases). The germline gives CDR1 MDHEN, CDR2 SYDVKM. CDR3 length: 16 amino acids. V was cut by 5 bases and J by 7 bases, with 18 bases left in between. The CDR3 spells CASSTQTENRNSPLHF. DNA of the CDR3: TGTGCCAGCAGTACCCAGACAGAGAACAGAAATTCACCCCTCCACTTT.

The CDR3 here is CASSSLGTSDYNEQFF. CDR3 nucleotide sequence: TGTGCCAGCAGTTCCCTCGGGACTAGCGATTACAATGAGCAGTTCTTC. The chain has TRBV6-5 and TRBJ2-1; the match to TRBD2 covers 10 bases. Trimming took 4 bases from V and 4 from J; bases not matched to a gene: 7. This CDR3 is built from 16 residues. Looked up from germline, CDR1 is MNHEY and CDR2 is SVGAGI.

The rearrangement links TRBV15 to TRBJ1-2, with D uncertain. This CDR3 spans 13 amino acids. The V and J ends lost 0 bases and 4 bases respectively, with 6 bases between them. Germline lookup yields CDR1 LNHNV and CDR2 YYDKDF (reference sequence). In DNA form, the CDR3 reads TGTGCCACCAGCAGAGACGTGGGCTATGGCTACACCTTC. Amino acid sequence: CATSRDVGYGYTF.

The CDR3 sequence: CASREGPYNEQFF. As DNA, the CDR3 is TGTGCCAGCAGGGAGGGCCCCTACAATGAGCAGTTCTTC. The V call is TRBV2, the J call TRBJ2-1, with D tentatively TRBD2 (6 bases). Germline loops: CDR1 SNHLY, CDR2 FYNNEI. Trimming removed 6 bases at V and 2 bases at J, with 8 bases between. The CDR3 sequence is 13 residues long.

The rearrangement uses TRBV27 and TRBJ2-5; D unclear. CDR1 and CDR2 from the germline V gene are MNHEY and SMNVEV (reference sequence). V lost 3 bases to trimming and J lost 2 bases, with 16 bases between them. CDR3 length: 16 amino acids. The CDR3 region has the DNA TGTGCCAGCAGTTTGGCCTGGGATGCCTGGCAAGAGACCCAGTACTTC. Protein product: CASSLAWDAWQETQYF.

Relative to its sample, this clone is medium-sized. The rearrangement joins TRBV9 to TRBJ2-7; 9 positions match TRBD1. Germline CDR1 and CDR2: SGDLS and YYNGEE. The CDR3 consists of 15 residues. With 3 bases clipped from V and 6 bases from J, the junction kept 10 bases outside the gene matches. The CDR3 here is CASSATGTGFREQYF. CDR3 DNA sequence: TGTGCCAGCAGCGCCACCGGGACAGGGTTTCGCGAGCAGTACTTC.

The V and J genes are TRBV10-3 and TRBJ1-1; TRBD1 is a possible D gene (5 bases). V lost 3 bases and J lost 5, with 10 bases in between. The CDR3 loop spans 13 amino acids. Germline CDR1 ENHRY, CDR2 SYGVKD. The CDR3 spells CAISDGGTTEAFF. Here the CDR3 DNA reads TGTGCCATCAGTGATGGGGGAACAACTGAAGCTTTCTTT.